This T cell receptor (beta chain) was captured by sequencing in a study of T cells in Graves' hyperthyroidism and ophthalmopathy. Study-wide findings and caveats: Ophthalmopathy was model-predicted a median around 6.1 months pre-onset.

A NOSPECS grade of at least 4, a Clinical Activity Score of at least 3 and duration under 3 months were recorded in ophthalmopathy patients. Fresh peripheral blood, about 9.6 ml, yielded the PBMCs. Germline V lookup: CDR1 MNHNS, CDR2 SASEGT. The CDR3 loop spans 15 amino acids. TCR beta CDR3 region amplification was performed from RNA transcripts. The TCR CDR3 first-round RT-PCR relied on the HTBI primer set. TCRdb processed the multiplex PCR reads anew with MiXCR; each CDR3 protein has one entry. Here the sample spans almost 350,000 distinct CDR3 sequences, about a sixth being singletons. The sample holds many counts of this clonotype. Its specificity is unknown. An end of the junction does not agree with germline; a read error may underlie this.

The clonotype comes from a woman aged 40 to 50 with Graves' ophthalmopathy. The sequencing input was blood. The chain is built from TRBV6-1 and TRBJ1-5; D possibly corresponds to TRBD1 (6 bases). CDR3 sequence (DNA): TGTGCCAGCAGGGAAGGGGACACCGATAGTCAGCCCCAGCATTTT. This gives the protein CASREGDTDSQPQHF.